This is a list of T cell receptor beta chains from one sample in a study of immune cell composition in non-small cell lung cancer. Assay: immunoSEQ multiplex PCR; the TCRdb copy retains only in-frame clones and omits some. Among 2,700 or so clones listed, around 72% were seen once. These data were also reused for a study on CD4 T cells in lung cancer.

Sequencing used non-adjacent lung tissue. Receptors were obtained from a human donor with non-small cell lung cancer. The CDR3 runs from the conserved cysteine through the conserved F or W. Each record gives: D gene, J gene, V gene, clone size, CDR3 protein, CDR3 DNA. A D gene is named only where the DNA matches it firmly. For some rows the clone size is stated as once, few or many, or as a class when expanded; others skip it.

d_call: TRBD2; j_call: TRBJ2-3; v_call: TRBV5-8; clone_size: .; cdr3_aa: CASSLDGGVSDTQYF; cdr3_nt: TGTGCCAGCAGCTTGGATGGGGGGGTCTCAGATACGCAGTATTTT
d_call: .; j_call: TRBJ1-1; v_call: TRBV6-4; clone_size: few; cdr3_aa: CASSDQQGTEAFF; cdr3_nt: TGTGCCAGCAGTGATCAACAGGGCACTGAAGCTTTCTTT
d_call: .; j_call: TRBJ2-1; v_call: TRBV5-8; clone_size: .; cdr3_aa: CASSFYLNYNEQFF; cdr3_nt: TGTGCCAGCAGCTTCTACTTAAACTACAATGAGCAGTTCTTC
d_call: .; j_call: TRBJ2-5; v_call: TRBV5-1; clone_size: .; cdr3_aa: CASSRDTKGETQYF; cdr3_nt: TGCGCCAGCAGCCGGGACACGAAGGGAGAGACCCAGTACTTC
d_call: .; j_call: TRBJ2-2; v_call: TRBV6-5; clone_size: .; cdr3_aa: CASSGRTGNTGELFF; cdr3_nt: TGTGCCAGCAGTGGGCGGACTGGCAACACCGGGGAGCTGTTTTTT
d_call: .; j_call: TRBJ1-5; v_call: TRBV13; clone_size: .; cdr3_aa: CASSLGNAPRGNQPQHF; cdr3_nt: TGTGCCAGCAGCTTAGGCAATGCCCCCAGGGGCAATCAGCCCCAGCATTTT
d_call: TRBD1; j_call: TRBJ2-7; v_call: TRBV5-6; clone_size: .; cdr3_aa: CASSRTGTRSYEQYF; cdr3_nt: TGTGCCAGCAGCCGGACAGGGACCAGATCCTACGAGCAGTACTTC
d_call: TRBD2; j_call: TRBJ2-7; v_call: TRBV2; clone_size: .; cdr3_aa: CASRTSGSSLRQYF; cdr3_nt: TGTGCCAGCAGGACTAGCGGGAGTTCATTAAGGCAGTACTTC
d_call: .; j_call: TRBJ2-1; v_call: TRBV13; clone_size: .; cdr3_aa: CASSLGGVDEQFF; cdr3_nt: TGTGCCAGCAGCTTAGGAGGGGTCGATGAGCAGTTCTTC
d_call: .; j_call: TRBJ1-4; v_call: TRBV27; clone_size: .; cdr3_aa: CASSSNEKLFF; cdr3_nt: TGTGCCAGCAGTTCGAATGAAAAACTGTTTTTT
d_call: TRBD1; j_call: TRBJ1-1; v_call: TRBV7-9; clone_size: .; cdr3_aa: CASSLPTQGQGNTEAFF; cdr3_nt: TGTGCCAGCAGCTTGCCAACCCAAGGACAGGGAAACACTGAAGCTTTCTTT
d_call: .; j_call: TRBJ1-2; v_call: TRBV6-1; clone_size: .; cdr3_aa: CASSENSYGYTF; cdr3_nt: TGTGCCAGCAGTGAAAACAGTTACGGCTACACCTTC
d_call: .; j_call: TRBJ2-5; v_call: TRBV5-6; clone_size: .; cdr3_aa: CASSLSAGRKTQYF; cdr3_nt: TGTGCCAGCAGCTTGTCTGCGGGGCGAAAGACCCAGTACTTC
d_call: .; j_call: TRBJ2-1; v_call: TRBV5-6; clone_size: .; cdr3_aa: CASSYPGGRGDGEQFF; cdr3_nt: TGTGCCAGCAGCTACCCCGGCGGCAGGGGGGACGGTGAGCAGTTCTTC
d_call: .; j_call: TRBJ2-6; v_call: TRBV5-1; clone_size: .; cdr3_aa: CASSSAGPGANVLTF; cdr3_nt: TGCGCCAGCAGCTCGGCGGGTCCTGGGGCCAACGTCCTGACTTTC
d_call: .; j_call: TRBJ1-1; v_call: TRBV10-3; clone_size: .; cdr3_aa: CAISEFRRAGGFF; cdr3_nt: TGTGCCATCAGTGAGTTCCGCCGGGCCGGAGGTTTCTTT
d_call: .; j_call: TRBJ2-7; v_call: TRBV5-1; clone_size: .; cdr3_aa: CASSLNRDYEQYF; cdr3_nt: TGCGCCAGCAGCTTGAACAGGGATTACGAGCAGTACTTC
d_call: TRBD1; j_call: TRBJ1-5; v_call: TRBV11-2; clone_size: .; cdr3_aa: CASSYGTGGNQPQHF; cdr3_nt: TGTGCCAGCAGCTATGGGACAGGGGGCAATCAGCCCCAGCATTTT
d_call: .; j_call: TRBJ1-2; v_call: TRBV7-6; clone_size: medium-sized; cdr3_aa: CASSSGVDGYTF; cdr3_nt: TGTGCCAGCAGCTCGGGAGTGGATGGCTACACCTTC
d_call: .; j_call: TRBJ2-7; v_call: TRBV7-2; clone_size: .; cdr3_aa: CASSLGRGAAYEQYF; cdr3_nt: TGTGCCAGCAGCTTAGGCCGGGGGGCGGCCTACGAGCAGTACTTC
d_call: TRBD2; j_call: TRBJ2-1; v_call: TRBV27; clone_size: .; cdr3_aa: CASTREGEQFF; cdr3_nt: TGTGCCAGCACCAGGGAGGGAGAGCAGTTCTTC
d_call: TRBD1; j_call: TRBJ2-1; v_call: TRBV9; clone_size: once; cdr3_aa: CASSSGTGGGNEQFF; cdr3_nt: TGTGCCAGCAGTTCCGGGACAGGGGGTGGCAATGAGCAGTTCTTC
d_call: TRBD1; j_call: TRBJ1-1; v_call: TRBV5-6; clone_size: .; cdr3_aa: CASSLGGAGGRLTEAFF; cdr3_nt: TGTGCCAGCAGCTTGGGAGGGGCAGGGGGGAGACTCACTGAAGCTTTCTTT
d_call: .; j_call: TRBJ2-7; v_call: TRBV7-2; clone_size: hyperexpanded; cdr3_aa: CASSLTVTNGNEQYF; cdr3_nt: TGTGCCAGCAGCTTAACAGTCACAAACGGGAATGAGCAGTACTTC
d_call: .; j_call: TRBJ2-2; v_call: TRBV7-8; clone_size: .; cdr3_aa: CASSLAGSGGELFF; cdr3_nt: TGTGCCAGCAGCTTGGCAGGGTCAGGCGGGGAGCTGTTTTTT
d_call: .; j_call: TRBJ2-1; v_call: TRBV7-2; clone_size: .; cdr3_aa: CASSLVGGSSYNEQFF; cdr3_nt: TGTGCCAGCAGCTTAGTAGGGGGAAGCTCCTACAATGAGCAGTTCTTC
d_call: TRBD1; j_call: TRBJ2-5; v_call: TRBV2; clone_size: .; cdr3_aa: CASTAWAGGRETQYF; cdr3_nt: TGTGCCAGCACTGCTTGGGCAGGGGGTCGGGAGACCCAGTACTTC
d_call: .; j_call: TRBJ2-7; v_call: TRBV6-5; clone_size: .; cdr3_aa: CASSEWGQGAEYF; cdr3_nt: .
d_call: .; j_call: TRBJ2-7; v_call: TRBV7-2; clone_size: once; cdr3_aa: CASRPERGEQYF; cdr3_nt: TGTGCCAGCAGACCAGAACGTGGCGAGCAGTACTTC
d_call: .; j_call: TRBJ1-5; v_call: TRBV6-1; clone_size: .; cdr3_aa: CASITGFYNQPQHF; cdr3_nt: TGTGCCAGCATAACAGGGTTTTACAATCAGCCCCAGCATTTT
d_call: TRBD1; j_call: TRBJ1-1; v_call: TRBV15; clone_size: .; cdr3_aa: CATRAQGGRLDTEAFF; cdr3_nt: TGTGCCACCAGGGCTCAGGGGGGAAGATTGGACACTGAAGCTTTCTTT
d_call: .; j_call: TRBJ2-7; v_call: TRBV6-5; clone_size: .; cdr3_aa: CASSRDWSSYEQYF; cdr3_nt: TGTGCCAGCAGTAGGGACTGGAGCTCCTACGAGCAGTACTTC
d_call: TRBD1; j_call: TRBJ1-2; v_call: TRBV9; clone_size: .; cdr3_aa: CASSVSLGTGFNYGYTF; cdr3_nt: TGTGCCAGCAGCGTCTCCCTAGGGACAGGGTTTAACTATGGCTACACCTTC
d_call: TRBD1; j_call: TRBJ2-7; v_call: TRBV4-1; clone_size: .; cdr3_aa: CASSPTPGQGSYEQYF; cdr3_nt: TGCGCCAGCAGCCCAACTCCGGGACAGGGGTCATACGAGCAGTACTTC
d_call: .; j_call: TRBJ1-3; v_call: TRBV7-2; clone_size: .; cdr3_aa: CASSRPLSTTGNTIYF; cdr3_nt: TGTGCCAGCAGCCGCCCCCTCAGTACGACTGGAAACACCATATATTTT
d_call: .; j_call: TRBJ1-1; v_call: TRBV14; clone_size: .; cdr3_aa: CASSRERLGGATTEAFF; cdr3_nt: TGTGCCAGCAGCCGAGAGAGGCTTGGGGGCGCGACCACTGAAGCTTTCTTT
d_call: .; j_call: TRBJ1-2; v_call: TRBV18; clone_size: once; cdr3_aa: CASSPEQGANYGYTF; cdr3_nt: TGTGCCAGCTCACCCGAACAGGGAGCTAACTATGGCTACACCTTC
d_call: .; j_call: TRBJ1-4; v_call: TRBV2; clone_size: few; cdr3_aa: CASRGPDEKLFF; cdr3_nt: TGTGCCAGCAGGGGGCCAGATGAAAAACTGTTTTTT
d_call: TRBD1; j_call: TRBJ1-5; v_call: TRBV10-3; clone_size: .; cdr3_aa: CAIGTGEYSNQPQHF; cdr3_nt: TGTGCCATAGGGACAGGGGAATATAGCAATCAGCCCCAGCATTTT
d_call: TRBD1; j_call: TRBJ1-1; v_call: TRBV5-6; clone_size: .; cdr3_aa: CASSYRTGGRNTEAFF; cdr3_nt: TGTGCCAGCAGCTACCGGACAGGGGGCCGGAACACTGAAGCTTTCTTT
d_call: TRBD1; j_call: TRBJ2-1; v_call: TRBV11-2; clone_size: .; cdr3_aa: CASSLIDRGKGQFF; cdr3_nt: TGTGCCAGCAGCTTAATTGACAGGGGGAAGGGACAGTTCTTC
d_call: .; j_call: TRBJ1-6; v_call: TRBV7-2; clone_size: .; cdr3_aa: CASSFDSSGNSPLHF; cdr3_nt: TGTGCCAGCAGTTTCGACAGTTCCGGTAATTCACCCCTCCACTTT
d_call: .; j_call: TRBJ2-3; v_call: TRBV5-1; clone_size: .; cdr3_aa: CASQKGEFGIDTQYF; cdr3_nt: TGCGCCAGCCAGAAGGGGGAGTTTGGGATAGATACGCAGTATTTT
d_call: TRBD1; j_call: TRBJ1-5; v_call: TRBV29-1; clone_size: .; cdr3_aa: CSVGQGASNQPQHF; cdr3_nt: TGCAGCGTCGGGCAGGGGGCCAGCAATCAGCCCCAGCATTTT
d_call: TRBD1; j_call: TRBJ2-7; v_call: TRBV12-5; clone_size: once; cdr3_aa: CASGSTDRGGYEQYF; cdr3_nt: TGTGCTAGTGGTTCTACGGACAGGGGAGGGTACGAGCAGTACTTC
d_call: .; j_call: TRBJ2-5; v_call: TRBV5-6; clone_size: once; cdr3_aa: CASSKPTGFQETQYF; cdr3_nt: TGTGCCAGCAGCAAGCCAACAGGGTTCCAAGAGACCCAGTACTTC
d_call: TRBD1; j_call: TRBJ1-2; v_call: TRBV6-5; clone_size: .; cdr3_aa: CATKTGDLNYGYTF; cdr3_nt: TGTGCCACCAAGACAGGGGACCTTAACTATGGCTACACCTTC
d_call: .; j_call: TRBJ2-3; v_call: TRBV7-9; clone_size: .; cdr3_aa: CASSLSGLSTDTQYF; cdr3_nt: TGTGCCAGCAGCTTATCCGGGTTGAGCACAGATACGCAGTATTTT
d_call: TRBD1; j_call: TRBJ2-7; v_call: TRBV27; clone_size: .; cdr3_aa: CASSLDRDRDYEQYF; cdr3_nt: TGTGCCAGCAGTTTGGACCGGGACAGGGACTACGAGCAGTACTTC
d_call: .; j_call: TRBJ1-2; v_call: TRBV29-1; clone_size: .; cdr3_aa: CSVPSKTAQRSHTF; cdr3_nt: TGCAGCGTCCCCTCCAAGACTGCCCAGAGATCACACACCTTC
d_call: TRBD2; j_call: TRBJ2-5; v_call: TRBV7-2; clone_size: once; cdr3_aa: CASSPGLAGETQYF; cdr3_nt: TGTGCCAGCAGCCCAGGACTAGCGGGGGAGACCCAGTACTTC
d_call: .; j_call: TRBJ2-3; v_call: TRBV6-6; clone_size: .; cdr3_aa: CASSHAAGGDTQYF; cdr3_nt: TGTGCCAGCAGTCACGCGGCCGGCGGAGATACGCAGTATTTT
d_call: TRBD2; j_call: TRBJ2-3; v_call: TRBV6-5; clone_size: once; cdr3_aa: CASSAGTSDTDTQYF; cdr3_nt: TGTGCCAGCAGCGCCGGGACTAGCGATACAGATACGCAGTATTTT
d_call: .; j_call: TRBJ2-5; v_call: TRBV5-4; clone_size: .; cdr3_aa: CASSREQETQYF; cdr3_nt: TGTGCCAGCAGCCGGGAGCAAGAGACCCAGTACTTC
d_call: TRBD2; j_call: TRBJ2-3; v_call: TRBV4-1; clone_size: .; cdr3_aa: CASSQVAGGASADTQYF; cdr3_nt: TGCGCCAGCAGCCAAGTAGCGGGGGGGGCTAGTGCAGATACGCAGTATTTT
d_call: .; j_call: TRBJ2-5; v_call: TRBV4-3; clone_size: .; cdr3_aa: CASSPESGSKTQYF; cdr3_nt: TGCGCCAGCAGCCCTGAGTCAGGTTCGAAGACCCAGTACTTC
d_call: TRBD2; j_call: TRBJ2-4; v_call: TRBV9; clone_size: .; cdr3_aa: CASSPPPLAGLAKNIQYF; cdr3_nt: TGTGCCAGCAGTCCCCCCCCGTTAGCGGGGCTAGCCAAAAACATTCAGTACTTC
d_call: .; j_call: TRBJ2-3; v_call: TRBV2; clone_size: once; cdr3_aa: CASSEGGTTDTQYF; cdr3_nt: TGTGCCAGCAGTGAGGGGGGAACCACAGATACGCAGTATTTT